This T cell receptor beta chain appears in the sequencing data of a study of T cell responses to AZD1222 COVID-19 vaccine. Trimming at V came to 2 bases and at J to 8 bases, leaving 11 bases not matched to a gene. Germline CDR1 is SGHRS and CDR2 is YFSETQ. The CDR3 is 15 amino acids. Profiled with immunoSEQ multiplex PCR; TCRdb holds only in-frame clones, not every one. The sample carries approximately 140,000 clones, almost 90% recorded once. This clonotype was sampled from an adult who received the AZD1222 COVID-19 vaccine. V gene TRBV5-1 combines with J gene TRBJ1-2, with TRBD1 matching over 8 bases. The sequenced sample was peripheral blood, obtained 28 days after the second AZD1222 dose. CDR3 protein: CASSFSGAGGSGYTF. The CDR3 DNA follows: TGCGCCAGCAGCTTCTCGGGGGCAGGGGGCTCGGGCTACACCTTC. The whole variable domain, filled in from reference TRBV5-1 and TRBJ1-2, reads KAGVTQTPRYLIKTRGQQVTLSCSPISGHRSVSWYQQTPGQGLQFLFEYFSETQRNKGNFPGRFSGRQFSNSRSEMNVSTLELGDSALYLCASSFSGAGGSGYTFGSGTRLTVV.